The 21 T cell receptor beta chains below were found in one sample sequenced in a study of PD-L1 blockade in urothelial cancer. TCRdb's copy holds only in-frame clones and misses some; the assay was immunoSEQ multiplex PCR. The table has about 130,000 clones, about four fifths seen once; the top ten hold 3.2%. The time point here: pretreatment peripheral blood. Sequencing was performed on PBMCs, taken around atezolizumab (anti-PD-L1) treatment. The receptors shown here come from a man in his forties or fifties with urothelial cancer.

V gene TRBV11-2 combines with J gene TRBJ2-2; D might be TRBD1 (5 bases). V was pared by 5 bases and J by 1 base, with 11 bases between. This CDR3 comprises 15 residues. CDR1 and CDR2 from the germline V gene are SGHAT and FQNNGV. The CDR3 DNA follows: TGTGCCAGCAGCCTCAGACAGCAGAACACCGGGGAGCTGTTTTTT. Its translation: CASSLRQQNTGELFF.

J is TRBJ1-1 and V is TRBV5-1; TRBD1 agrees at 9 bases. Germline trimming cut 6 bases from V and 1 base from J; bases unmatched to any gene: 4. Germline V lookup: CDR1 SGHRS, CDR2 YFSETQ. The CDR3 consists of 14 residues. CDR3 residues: CASKGQGTNTEAFF. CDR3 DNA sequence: TGCGCCAGCAAGGGACAGGGAACGAACACTGAAGCTTTCTTT.

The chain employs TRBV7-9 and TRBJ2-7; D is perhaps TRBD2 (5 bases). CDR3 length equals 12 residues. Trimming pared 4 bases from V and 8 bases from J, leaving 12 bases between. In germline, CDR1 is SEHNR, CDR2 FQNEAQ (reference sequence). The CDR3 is CASSSPRTQQYF. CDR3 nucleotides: TGTGCCAGCAGCTCCCCAAGGACTCAGCAGTACTTC.

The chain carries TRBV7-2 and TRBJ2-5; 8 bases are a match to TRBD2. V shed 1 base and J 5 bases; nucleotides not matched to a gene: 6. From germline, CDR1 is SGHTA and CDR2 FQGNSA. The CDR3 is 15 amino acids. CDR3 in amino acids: CASSLGGLVAETQYF. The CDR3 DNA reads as TGTGCCAGCAGCTTAGGGGGACTAGTTGCGGAGACCCAGTACTTC.

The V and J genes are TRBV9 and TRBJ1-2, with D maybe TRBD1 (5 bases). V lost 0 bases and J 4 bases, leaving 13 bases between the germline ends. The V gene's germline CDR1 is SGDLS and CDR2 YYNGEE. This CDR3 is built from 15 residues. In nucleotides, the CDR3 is TGTGCCAGCAGCGTAGGGACTGCGGGGGGCTATGGCTACACCTTC. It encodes CASSVGTAGGYGYTF.

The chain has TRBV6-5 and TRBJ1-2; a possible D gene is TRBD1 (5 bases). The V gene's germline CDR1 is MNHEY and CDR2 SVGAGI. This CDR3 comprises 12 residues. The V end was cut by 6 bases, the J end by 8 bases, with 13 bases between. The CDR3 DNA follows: TGTGCCAGCAGACTCGGTGGGGGGGGCTACACCTTC. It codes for CASRLGGGGYTF.

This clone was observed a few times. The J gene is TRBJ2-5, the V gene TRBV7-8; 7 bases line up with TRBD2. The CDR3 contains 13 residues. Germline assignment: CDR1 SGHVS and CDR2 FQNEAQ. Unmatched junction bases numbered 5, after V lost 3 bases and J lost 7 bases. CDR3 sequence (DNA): TGTGCCAGCAGCTTTGGGGGGGAGGGGACCCAGTACTTC. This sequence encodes CASSFGGEGTQYF.

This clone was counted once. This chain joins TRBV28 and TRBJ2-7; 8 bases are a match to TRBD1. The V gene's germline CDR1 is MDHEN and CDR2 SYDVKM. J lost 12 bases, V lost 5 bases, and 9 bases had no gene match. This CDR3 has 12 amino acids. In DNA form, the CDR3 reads TGTGCCAGCAGTCGGACAGGGACTTCGTCGTACTTC. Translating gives CASSRTGTSSYF.

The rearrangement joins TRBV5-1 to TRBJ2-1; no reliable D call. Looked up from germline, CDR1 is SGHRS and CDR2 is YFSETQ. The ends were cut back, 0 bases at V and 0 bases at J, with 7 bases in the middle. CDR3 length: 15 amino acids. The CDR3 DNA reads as TGCGCCAGCAGCTTGGAGGCGGCCTCCTACAATGAGCAGTTCTTC. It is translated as CASSLEAASYNEQFF.

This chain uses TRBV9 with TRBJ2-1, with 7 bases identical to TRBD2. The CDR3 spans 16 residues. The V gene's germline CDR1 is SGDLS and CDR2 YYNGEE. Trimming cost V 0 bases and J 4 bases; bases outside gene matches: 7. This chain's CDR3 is CASSVGGGSFYNEQFF. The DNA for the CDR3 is TGTGCCAGCAGCGTAGGGGGCGGGAGCTTTTACAATGAGCAGTTCTTC.

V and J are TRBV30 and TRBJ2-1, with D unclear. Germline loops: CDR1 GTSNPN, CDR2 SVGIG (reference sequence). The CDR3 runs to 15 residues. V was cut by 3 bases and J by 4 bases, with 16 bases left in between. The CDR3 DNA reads TGTGCCTGGAGAGAGTTCACAGTAAATTACAATGAGCAGTTCTTC. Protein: CAWREFTVNYNEQFF.

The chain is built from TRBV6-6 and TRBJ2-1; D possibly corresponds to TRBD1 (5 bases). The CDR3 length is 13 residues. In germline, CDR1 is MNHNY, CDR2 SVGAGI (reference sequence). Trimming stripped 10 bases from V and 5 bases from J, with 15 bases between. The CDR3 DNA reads TGTGCCACCGCCTTGGACACCCACAATGAGCAGTTCTTC. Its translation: CATALDTHNEQFF.

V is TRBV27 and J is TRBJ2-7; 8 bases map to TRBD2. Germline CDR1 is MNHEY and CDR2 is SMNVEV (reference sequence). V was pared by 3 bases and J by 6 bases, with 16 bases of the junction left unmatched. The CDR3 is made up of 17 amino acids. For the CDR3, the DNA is TGTGCCAGCAGTTTCAGGGATTCAGGAGCGGGAGTTCGCGAGCAGTACTTC. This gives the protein CASSFRDSGAGVREQYF.

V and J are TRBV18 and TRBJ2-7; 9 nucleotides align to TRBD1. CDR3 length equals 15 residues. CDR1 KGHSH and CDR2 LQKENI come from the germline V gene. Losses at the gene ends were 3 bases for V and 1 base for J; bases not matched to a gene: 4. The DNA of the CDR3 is TGTGCCAGCTCACCCAGACAGGGGGGTTCCTACGAGCAGTACTTC. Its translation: CASSPRQGGSYEQYF. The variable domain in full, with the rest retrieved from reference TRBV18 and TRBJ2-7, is NAGVMQNPRHLVRRRGQEARLRCSPMKGHSHVYWYRQLPEEGLKFMVYLQKENIIDESGMPKERFSAEFPKEGPSILRIQQVVRGDSAAYFCASSPRQGGSYEQYFGPGTRLTVT.

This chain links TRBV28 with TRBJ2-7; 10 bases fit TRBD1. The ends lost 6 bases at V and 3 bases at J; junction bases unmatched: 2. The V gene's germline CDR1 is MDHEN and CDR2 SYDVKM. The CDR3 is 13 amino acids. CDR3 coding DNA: TGTGCCAGCAGAGGACAGGGGGACTACGAGCAGTACTTC. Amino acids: CASRGQGDYEQYF.

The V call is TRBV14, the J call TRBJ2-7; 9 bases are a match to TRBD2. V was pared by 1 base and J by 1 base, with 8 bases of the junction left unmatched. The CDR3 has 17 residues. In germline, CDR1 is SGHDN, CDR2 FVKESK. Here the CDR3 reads CASSQAPLAGLSYEQYF. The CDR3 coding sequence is TGTGCCAGCAGCCAAGCCCCCCTAGCGGGACTTTCCTACGAGCAGTACTTC.

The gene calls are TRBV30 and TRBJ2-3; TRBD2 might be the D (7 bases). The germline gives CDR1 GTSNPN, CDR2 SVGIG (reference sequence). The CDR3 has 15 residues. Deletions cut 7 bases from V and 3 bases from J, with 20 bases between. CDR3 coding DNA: TGTGCCTCCCGCGGTGGGGGGGCCGTTACAGATACGCAGTATTTT. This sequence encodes CASRGGGAVTDTQYF.

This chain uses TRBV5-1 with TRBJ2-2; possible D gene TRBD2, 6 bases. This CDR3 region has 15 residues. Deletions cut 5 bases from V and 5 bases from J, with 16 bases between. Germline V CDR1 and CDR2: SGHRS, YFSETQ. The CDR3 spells CASRTGAEGTGELFF. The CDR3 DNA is TGCGCCAGCAGAACGGGAGCTGAAGGTACCGGGGAGCTGTTTTTT.

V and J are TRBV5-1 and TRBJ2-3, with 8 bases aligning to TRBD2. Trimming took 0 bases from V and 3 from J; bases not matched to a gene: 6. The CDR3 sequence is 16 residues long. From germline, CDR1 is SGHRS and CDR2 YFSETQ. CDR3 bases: TGCGCCAGCAGCTTGGGGATCGGGAGGGTAACAGATACGCAGTATTTT. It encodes CASSLGIGRVTDTQYF.

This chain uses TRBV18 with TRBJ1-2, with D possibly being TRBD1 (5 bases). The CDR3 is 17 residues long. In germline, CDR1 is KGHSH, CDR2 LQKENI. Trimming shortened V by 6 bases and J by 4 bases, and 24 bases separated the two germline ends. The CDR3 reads CASSREQDTKGPYGYTF. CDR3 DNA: TGTGCCAGCTCCCGCGAACAGGACACCAAAGGTCCCTATGGCTACACCTTC.

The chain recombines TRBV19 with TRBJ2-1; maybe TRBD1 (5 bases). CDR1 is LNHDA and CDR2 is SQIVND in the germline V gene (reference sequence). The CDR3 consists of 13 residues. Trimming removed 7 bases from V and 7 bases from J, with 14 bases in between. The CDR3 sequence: CASNGRAVNEQFF. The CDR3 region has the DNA TGTGCCAGTAACGGCAGGGCTGTAAATGAGCAGTTCTTC.